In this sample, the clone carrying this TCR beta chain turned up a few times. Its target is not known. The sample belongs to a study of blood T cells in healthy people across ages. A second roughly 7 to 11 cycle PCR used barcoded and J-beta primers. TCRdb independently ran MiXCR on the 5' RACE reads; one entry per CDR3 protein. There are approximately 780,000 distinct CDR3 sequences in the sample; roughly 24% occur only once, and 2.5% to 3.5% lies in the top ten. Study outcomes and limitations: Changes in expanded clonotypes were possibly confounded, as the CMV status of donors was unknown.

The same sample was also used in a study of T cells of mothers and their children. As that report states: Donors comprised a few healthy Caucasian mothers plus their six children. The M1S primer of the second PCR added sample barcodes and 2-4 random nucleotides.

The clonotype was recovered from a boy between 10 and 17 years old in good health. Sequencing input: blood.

CDR3 bases: TGTGCCAGCAGTATGAACACTGAAGCTTTCTTT. It encodes CASSMNTEAFF. The gene calls are TRBV12-3 or TRBV12-4 and TRBJ1-1; D gene uncertain. With 5 bases removed from V and 0 bases from J, the gap between germline ends came to 1 base. This CDR3 comprises 11 residues.